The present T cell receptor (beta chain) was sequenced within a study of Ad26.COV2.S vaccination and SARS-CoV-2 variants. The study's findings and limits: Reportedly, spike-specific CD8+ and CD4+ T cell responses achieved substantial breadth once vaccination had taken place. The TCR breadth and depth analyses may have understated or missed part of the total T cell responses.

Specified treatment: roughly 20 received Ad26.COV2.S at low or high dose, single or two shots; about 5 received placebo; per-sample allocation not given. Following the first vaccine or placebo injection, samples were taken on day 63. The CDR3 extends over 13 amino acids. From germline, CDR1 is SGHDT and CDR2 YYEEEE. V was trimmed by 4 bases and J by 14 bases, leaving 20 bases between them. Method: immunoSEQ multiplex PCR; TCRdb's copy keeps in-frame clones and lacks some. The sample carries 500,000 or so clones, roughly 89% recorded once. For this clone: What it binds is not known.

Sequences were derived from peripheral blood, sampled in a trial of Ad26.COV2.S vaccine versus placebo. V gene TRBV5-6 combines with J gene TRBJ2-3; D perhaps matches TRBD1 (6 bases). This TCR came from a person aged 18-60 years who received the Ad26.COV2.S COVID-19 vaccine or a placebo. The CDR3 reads CASSLEPGQVTYF. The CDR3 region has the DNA TGTGCCAGCAGCCTCGAACCGGGACAAGTAACGTATTTT. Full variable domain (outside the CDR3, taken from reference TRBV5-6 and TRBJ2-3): DAGVTQSPTHLIKTRGQQVTLRCSPKSGHDTVSWYQQALGQGPQFIFQYYEEEERQRGNFPDRFSGHQFPNYSSELNVNALLLGDSALYLCASSLEPGQVTYFGPGTRLTVL.